The present T cell receptor beta chain was sequenced within a study of T cells in Graves' hyperthyroidism and ophthalmopathy. These patients, aged 18 to 65, had recently diagnosed hyperthyroidism lasting under 2 months. Clinical symptoms, serum thyroxine and TRAb, thyroid ultrasound and orbital computed tomography were used for the diagnoses. The source of the PBMCs was more than 9.5 ml of fresh peripheral blood. RNA transcripts provided the source from which TCR beta CDR3 regions were amplified. In the first-round RT-PCR of the TCR CDR3, the HTBI primer set was used. TCRdb called the multiplex PCR reads again in MiXCR, with one record for every CDR3 protein. The data hold about 740,000 distinct CDR3 sequences, with approximately 15% observed a single time. CDR1 SEHNR and CDR2 FQNEAQ come from the germline V gene (reference sequence). The CDR3 length is 14 residues. The junction had 8 bases not matched to a gene; V was cut back by 5 bases and J by 6 bases.

This clonotype has ten or more counts. Antigen unknown. General study findings and limits: Ophthalmopathy was separated from stable hyperthyroidism by a 13 V-J model.

This rearrangement joins TRBV7-9 to TRBJ1-2, with 8 bases aligning to TRBD1. This receptor was identified in a woman in her late teens or twenties with Graves' hyperthyroidism. The sequenced material came from blood. CDR3: CASSLHDRGHGYTF. The CDR3 DNA reads TGTGCCAGCAGCCTACATGACAGGGGTCATGGCTACACCTTC. The whole variable domain, remainder taken from reference TRBV7-9 and TRBJ1-2, is DTGVSQNPRHKITKRGQNVTFRCDPISEHNRLYWYRQTLGQGPEFLTYFQNEAQLEKSRLLSDRFSAERPKGSFSTLEIQRTEQGDSAMYLCASSLHDRGHGYTFGSGTRLTVV.